This TCR beta chain derives from a study of STAT3 mutations in large granular lymphocyte leukemia. Study-wide background: Canonical activating STAT3 mutations were detected in roughly half of the longitudinally sequenced T-LGLL patients. Study-level findings and limits: Clonal expansion was inferred from samples taken at other timepoints. In T-cell large granular lymphocyte leukemia, about half of patients showed multiple immunodominant subclonotypes.

The V gene lost 1 base and the J gene lost 6 bases, with 13 bases spanning the gap. CDR3 length equals 14 residues. The V gene's germline CDR1 is SGHDN and CDR2 FVKESK. With regard to this clone: As yet, its antigen is unknown.

TCRdb's copy holds only in-frame clones and misses some; the assay was immunoSEQ multiplex PCR. This table has 30,000 to 40,000 clones, about 90% appearing once. J is TRBJ2-7 and V is TRBV14; D may be TRBD1 (6 bases). Sample: peripheral blood mononuclear cells. The receptor's source is a man in his sixties with T-cell large granular lymphocyte leukemia. Some clones in this sample may be carry-over from other donors' samples. In DNA form, the CDR3 reads TGTGCCAGCAGCCAAGTGAGGCAGGGGATCGAGCAGTACTTC. Residues: CASSQVRQGIEQYF.